The clone carrying this TCR beta chain was detected ten times or more. Its antigen remains unknown. Making the bulk TCR libraries relied on previously described methods and listed TCR primers. A single record per CDR3 protein comes from TCRdb applying MiXCR to the PCR reads. Among about 89,000 distinct CDR3 sequences listed, under 20% were seen once. The entry originates in a study of molecular identifiers for immune sequencing clone quantification. Germline V gene lookup returns CDR1 MNHEY and CDR2 SVGAGI. V trimming: 2 bases; J trimming: 4 bases; junction bases outside the gene matches: 3. This CDR3 has 14 residues. Study findings and constraints: With a barcode shared among identical TCR molecules, highly expanded clone sizes could be underestimated.

The genes are TRBV6-5 and TRBJ1-2; 8 bases map to TRBD1. The source of this sequence is a human donor in good health. Some libraries in this study had Jurkat cell RNA spiked in. The material sequenced was naive CD8+ T cells from blood, with Jurkat cell RNA spiked in. Subset noted: FACS-sorted CD8+CD4-CCR7+CD45RA+ naive T cells. The CDR3 coding sequence is TGTGCCAGCAGTTACGATCAGGGGGCCTATGGCTACACCTTC. Its protein product is CASSYDQGAYGYTF.